Below, 15 T cell receptor beta chains from the same sample are listed, as sequenced in a study of blood T cell repertoires in COVID-19. Libraries were prepared by immunoSEQ multiplex PCR; TCRdb keeps only in-frame clonotypes and omits some of them. The table records 250,000 to 350,000 clones, 75% to 90% of them present only once. The sequenced material came from PBMCs or T cells enriched from blood (not recorded which). The receptors were sampled from a woman aged 18-29 years who had recovered from COVID-19.

CDR3 amino acids: CASSTGTNNYGYTF. In DNA, the CDR3 is TGTGCCAGCAGTACCGGGACAAATAACTATGGCTACACCTTC. The rearrangement links TRBV2 to TRBJ1-2; D perhaps matches TRBD1 (6 bases). The germline V gene encodes CDR1 SNHLY and CDR2 FYNNEI. V lost 5 bases and J lost 1, with 11 bases in between. The CDR3 spans 14 residues. Filled out from reference TRBV2 and TRBJ1-2, the complete variable domain reads EPEVTQTPSHQVTQMGQEVILRCVPISNHLYFYWYRQILGQKVEFLVSFYNNEISEKSEIFDDQFSVERPDGSNFTLKIRSTKLEDSAMYFCASSTGTNNYGYTFGSGTRLTVV.

The DNA for the CDR3 is TGTGCCACCGGTACCGGGACAAATAACTACGAGCAGTACTTC. It translates to CATGTGTNNYEQYF. The rearrangement joins TRBV7-3 to TRBJ2-7; perhaps TRBD1 as D (6 bases). Trimming took 10 bases from V and 3 from J, leaving 19 bases between them. Germline V lookup: CDR1 SGHTA, CDR2 FQGTGA. The CDR3 sequence is 14 residues long.

This clone was observed a single time. The chain combines TRBV9 with TRBJ1-1; D is perhaps TRBD1 (5 bases). The germline CDR1 and CDR2 sequences are SGDLS and YYNGEE. Trimming removed 4 bases at V and 5 bases at J, with 15 bases between. The length of the CDR3 is 14 residues. The CDR3 reads CASSPLGGGTEAFF. The CDR3 DNA follows: TGTGCCAGCAGCCCCCTGGGGGGGGGAACTGAAGCTTTCTTT.

This clone has only one observation. The J gene is TRBJ1-6, the V gene TRBV7-2; 7 bases line up with TRBD1. Germline V CDR1 and CDR2: SGHTA, FQGNSA. With 4 bases clipped from V and 4 bases from J, the junction kept 10 bases outside the gene matches. There are 17 residues in the CDR3. The CDR3 region has the DNA TGTGCCAGCAGCTACTACGGTCTGGGACAGTATAATTCACCCCTCCACTTT. It encodes CASSYYGLGQYNSPLHF.

The chain combines TRBV4-1 with TRBJ2-3; D is undetermined. V lost 5 bases and J lost 4, with 10 bases in between. CDR3 length: 13 residues. Germline V gene data show CDR1 as MGHRA and CDR2 as YSYEKL. Written as DNA, the CDR3 is TGCGCCAGCAGCATAGCACTGGCAGATACGCAGTATTTT. Its translation: CASSIALADTQYF.

This clone was seen once. The V gene is TRBV4-2, the J gene TRBJ2-7, with TRBD2 identical over 10 bases. V lost 2 bases, J lost 4 bases, and 2 bases stayed unmatched. CDR3 length: 14 amino acids. CDR1 and CDR2 (germline): LGHNA, YNFKEQ. The CDR3 sequence is CASSQTSGVYEQYF. In DNA, the CDR3 is TGTGCCAGCAGCCAAACTAGCGGGGTTTACGAGCAGTACTTC.

CDR3 in amino acids: CASSWRTGVGANVLTF. The CDR3 bases are TGTGCCAGCAGCTGGAGGACAGGGGTTGGGGCCAACGTCCTGACTTTC. The chain joins TRBV5-6 to TRBJ2-6; 9 nucleotides line up with TRBD1. Germline V gives CDR1 SGHDT, CDR2 YYEEEE. This CDR3 has 16 amino acids. After removal of 3 bases from V and 3 bases from J, the junction contained 4 bases not matched to a gene.

J is TRBJ2-2 and V is TRBV11-2, with TRBD1 as a possible D gene (7 bases). V gave up 3 bases and J gave up 4 bases, with 15 bases separating them. CDR1 is SGHAT and CDR2 is FQNNGV in the germline V gene. This CDR3 is 16 amino acids long. CDR3 amino acids: CASSLAPGGPTGELFF. DNA of the CDR3: TGTGCCAGCAGCTTGGCCCCAGGGGGGCCCACCGGGGAGCTGTTTTTT.

The gene calls are TRBV7-2 and TRBJ1-6; D remains unclear. The CDR3 has 15 residues. CDR1 SGHTA and CDR2 FQGNSA come from the germline V gene. Trimming pared 3 bases from V and 8 bases from J, leaving 14 bases between. CDR3 region: CASSFSGGMDSPLHF. CDR3 nucleotides: TGTGCCAGCAGCTTTAGTGGAGGGATGGATTCACCCCTCCACTTT.

The chain joins TRBV30 to TRBJ2-5, with 8 nucleotides matching TRBD1. Germline CDR1 reads GTSNPN; CDR2 reads SVGIG (reference sequence). CDR3 size: 12 residues. V dropped 5 bases and J dropped 5; count of bases not matched to a gene: 4. The DNA of the CDR3 is TGTGCCTGGGAGACAGGGGTCGAGACCCAGTACTTC. Protein product: CAWETGVETQYF.

The chain employs TRBV18 and TRBJ1-1, with no clear D. Trimming removed 3 bases at V and 11 bases at J, with 13 bases between. Germline loops: CDR1 KGHSH, CDR2 LQKENI. The CDR3 has 12 residues. The CDR3: CASSPKGGRAFF. The CDR3 nucleotides read TGTGCCAGCTCACCGAAGGGAGGTCGGGCTTTCTTT. The variable domain in full, completed from reference TRBV18 and TRBJ1-1, reads NAGVMQNPRHLVRRRGQEARLRCSPMKGHSHVYWYRQLPEEGLKFMVYLQKENIIDESGMPKERFSAEFPKEGPSILRIQQVVRGDSAAYFCASSPKGGRAFFGQGTRLTVV.

The rearrangement joins TRBV5-1 to TRBJ2-2; D may be TRBD1 (5 bases). Germline V lookup: CDR1 SGHRS, CDR2 YFSETQ. V was pared by 2 bases and J by 5 bases, with 7 bases between. The CDR3 covers 13 residues. The CDR3 region has the DNA TGCGCCAGCAGCTTACAGGCGACCGGGGAGCTGTTTTTT. Its protein product is CASSLQATGELFF.

This clone was recorded once. At one boundary the junction diverges from the germline segment, which might be a read error. The chain employs TRBV7-7 and TRBJ2-5, with a tentative D call TRBD2 (6 bases). Germline lookup yields CDR1 SSHAT and CDR2 FNYEAQ (reference sequence). The CDR3 spans 15 residues. The CDR3 region is CASSLGARGTETQYF. The CDR3 bases are TGTGCTAGCAGCTTAGGGGCACGGGGGACGGAGACCCAGTACTTC. Drawing the rest from reference TRBV7-7 and TRBJ2-5, the complete variable domain is GAGVSQSPRYKVTKRGQDVTLRCDPISSHATLYWYQQALGQGPEFLTYFNYEAQPDKSGLPSDRFSAERPEGSISTLTIQRTEQRDSAMYRCASSLGARGTETQYFGPGTRLLVL.

The CDR3 region is CATSVDRGSLGYTF. CDR3 DNA: TGTGCCACCAGCGTCGACAGGGGATCGCTCGGCTACACCTTC. The chain joins TRBV15 to TRBJ1-2; 8 nucleotides align to TRBD1. CDR3 length: 14 amino acids. Trimming at V came to 5 bases and at J to 8 bases, leaving 10 bases not matched to a gene. In germline, CDR1 is LNHNV, CDR2 YYDKDF (reference sequence).

The genes are TRBV27 and TRBJ2-2, with D uncertain. V lost 3 bases to trimming and J lost 0 bases, with 11 bases between them. Germline V gene lookup returns CDR1 MNHEY and CDR2 SMNVEV (reference sequence). The length of the CDR3 is 16 residues. The CDR3 coding sequence is TGTGCCAGCAGTTTTCTTGGCTTCGCGAACACCGGGGAGCTGTTTTTT. It translates to CASSFLGFANTGELFF.